The clone carrying this TCR beta chain was detected many times. Its antigen is not identified. This specimen belongs to a study of T-cell reconstitution after alpha-beta-depleted transplantation in children. Germline assignment: CDR1 MNHEY and CDR2 SVGEGT. The CDR3 length is 20 residues. With 7 bases clipped from V and 1 base from J, the junction kept 20 bases outside the gene matches. Preparation of the TCRbeta library involved a method that used unique molecular identifiers. TCRdb ran MiXCR on the PCR reads and lists one entry per CDR3 protein. This sample carries 480,000 or so distinct CDR3 sequences, 8% to 11% of them seen once, and the ten largest clones take around 2.2%. Findings of the study overall: One year post-transplant, T-cell counts and diversity were largely derived from T cells produced anew.

The material was PBMCs, obtained before TCRalphabeta/CD19-depleted stem cell transplant. The TCR comes from a child aged 2 to 10 with inherited bone marrow failure, due to receive a stem cell transplant. The chain employs TRBV6-2 or TRBV6-3 and TRBJ2-3, with 10 bases lining up with TRBD2. CDR3: CASTQRTSGERGSGTDTQYF. DNA for the CDR3: TGTGCCAGCACCCAGAGGACTAGCGGAGAGAGGGGGTCGGGCACAGATACGCAGTATTTT.